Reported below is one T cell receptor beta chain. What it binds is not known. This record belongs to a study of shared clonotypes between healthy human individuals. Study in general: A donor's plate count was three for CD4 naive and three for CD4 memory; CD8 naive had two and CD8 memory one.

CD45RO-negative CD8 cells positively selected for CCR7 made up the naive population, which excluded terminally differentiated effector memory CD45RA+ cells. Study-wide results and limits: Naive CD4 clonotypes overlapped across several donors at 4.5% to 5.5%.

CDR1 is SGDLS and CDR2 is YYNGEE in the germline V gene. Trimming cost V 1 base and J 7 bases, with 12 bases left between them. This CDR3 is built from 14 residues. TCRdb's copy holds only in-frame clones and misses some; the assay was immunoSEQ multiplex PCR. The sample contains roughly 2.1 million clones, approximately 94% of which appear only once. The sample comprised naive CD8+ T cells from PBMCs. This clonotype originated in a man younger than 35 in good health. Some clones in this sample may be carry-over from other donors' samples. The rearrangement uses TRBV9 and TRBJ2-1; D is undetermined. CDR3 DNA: TGTGCCAGCAGCGTATACGGTCGGCCTAATGAGCAGTTCTTC. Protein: CASSVYGRPNEQFF.